The source of this TCR beta chain is a study of beta chain features in type 1 diabetes (dated by TCRdb to between 2018 and 2020). A note on the overall study: Mean age, gender distribution, total cell number and subset yield did not differ between patients and healthy donors. A total of some 100,000,000 sorted cells were examined across all samples, and the number of cells per subset was strongly correlated with RNA yield. The study compared TCRB repertoires of sorted circulating CD4+ T cell subsets between recently diagnosed type 1 diabetes patients and matched healthy donors. Regulatory and stem cell-like memory subsets were obtained from only 8 patients and roughly 8 healthy donors, while naive and central memory subsets were obtained from all 30 or so donors.

The CDR3 measures 15 amino acids from cysteine to phenylalanine. Just CDR3 DNA is preserved here, 45 bases in frame from base 1. From V the trimming removes 3 bases and from J it removes 4 bases, while the gene matches leave 4 bases of the junction unaccounted for. Sequences KGHSH (CDR1) and LQKENI (CDR2) are obtained from the germline V gene. The research as a whole found: Type 1 diabetes patients showed a moderate but significant shortening of TCRB CDR3 length in all four CD4+ subsets. Naive, central memory and regulatory TCRB repertoires appeared more similar among patients than among healthy donors. Patients with type 1 diabetes made fewer insertions and deleted more nucleotides at VDJ recombination sites, implying thymic rearrangement abnormalities. Shorter templates might have been favored by PCR, but patient and control samples were amplified and corrected together, so both groups would have been affected equally by any skew. Because cDNA was sequenced instead of genomic DNA, activated cells with high expression could be over-represented, although the groups did not differ in activation or CD3 levels. Because the HLA sub-analyses included only small numbers of individuals, any influence of HLA type on TCRB rearrangement was left unresolved.

Concerning this clone itself: No cognate antigen has been identified for it. No much larger clonotype is one base removed from it; base qualities were not supplied.

The entire isolated RNA was reverse transcribed using the High Capacity cDNA Reverse Transcription Kit, and thus expressed TCRB transcripts were sequenced. Naive, central memory and regulatory T cell samples underwent deep immunoSEQ sequencing, averaging approximately 3.5 million total reads per sample. Sorted cells were lysed in RLT buffer and RNA was extracted with DNase-treated RNeasy Micro or Mini kits, depending on cell number. To prevent cross-contamination, every cell subset was processed on its own, while patient and healthy donor samples were processed together. Using the immunoSEQ multiplex PCR, TCRB sequences were amplified from cDNA into 87-bp fragments spanning the CDR3 region. The amplicons were sequenced using the Illumina HiSeq platform. Under the source paper's analysis protocol: PCR bias was corrected computationally using synthetic template baselines, and reads within Hamming distance 2 were collapsed, with unmergeable singletons discarded. By aligning reads against IMGT, V, D and J genes, CDR3 length, and insertions or deletions at six rearrangement sites were assigned. Within each subset, clonotype counts were normalized to sorted cell number, and only after that were true diversity and Gini coefficients computed with the tcR R package. Repertoire sharing was quantified using the overlap coefficient calculated on TCRB nucleotide sequences. Held by TCRdb, this immuneACCESS table contains in-frame sequences only and omits some clones. Under half of the omission traces to an unresolved V gene where checked; the cause of the rest is unknown. Clonal size and the V and J genes are those of that table, whereas D and trimming came from the DNA. The sample table shows 60,000 to 75,000 clones, and approximately 59% are seen once. About 2% of the sample rests with the top ten.

From each donor, a single peripheral blood sample of approximately 120 mL on average was drawn into heparinised tubes. Naive, central memory, regulatory and stem cell-like memory CD4+ T cells were sorted on a BD FACSAria II using a panel including CD45RO, CCR7, CD25, CD127, CD95 and CD27. A purity above 98% was achieved for all sorted populations. PBMCs were isolated immediately by Lymphoprep density gradient centrifugation and stained directly without culture. Samples were stained and sorted in pairs, with one healthy donor and one patient per experiment, so that batch effects were minimized. Material: Tregs from blood. In light of the paper, this sample's cell subset or site label describes: regulatory CD4+ T cells. The chain uses TRBV18 and TRBJ2-1; TRBD2 fits 9 bases in the junction. The receptor comes from a woman aged 18-29 years in good health. The nucleotide sequence is TGTGCCAGCTCACCCTCGAGCGGGAGGTACAATGAGCAGTTCTTC. It encodes CASSPSSGRYNEQFF.